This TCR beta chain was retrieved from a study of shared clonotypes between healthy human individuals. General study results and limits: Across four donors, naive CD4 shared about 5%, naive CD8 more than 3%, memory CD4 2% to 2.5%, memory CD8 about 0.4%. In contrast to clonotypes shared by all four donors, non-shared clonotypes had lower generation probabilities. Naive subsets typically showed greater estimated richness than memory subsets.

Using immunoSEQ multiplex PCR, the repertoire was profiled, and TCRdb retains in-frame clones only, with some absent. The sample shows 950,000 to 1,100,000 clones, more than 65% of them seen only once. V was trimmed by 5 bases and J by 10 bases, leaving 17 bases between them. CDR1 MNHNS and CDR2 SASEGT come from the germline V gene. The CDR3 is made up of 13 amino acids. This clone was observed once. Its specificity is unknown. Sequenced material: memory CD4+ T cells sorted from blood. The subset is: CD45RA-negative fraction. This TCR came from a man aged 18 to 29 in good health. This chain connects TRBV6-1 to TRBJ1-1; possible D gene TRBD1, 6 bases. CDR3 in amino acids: CASSTGILYRAFF. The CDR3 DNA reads TGTGCCAGCAGTACAGGGATTTTGTATCGAGCTTTCTTT.